This T cell receptor beta chain was sequenced during a study of T cell changes during pregnancy in multiple sclerosis. From germline, CDR1 is MNHEY and CDR2 SVGAGI. The V end was cut by 0 bases, the J end by 5 bases, with 14 bases between. This CDR3 comprises 15 residues. Produced via immunoSEQ multiplex PCR; TCRdb's table is partial and in-frame only. The sample holds around 62,000 clones; 80% to 90% are singletons and the top ten take around 2.3%. The V and J genes are TRBV6-5 and TRBJ2-7; D might be TRBD1 (6 bases). Material: peripheral blood, obtained in the first trimester of pregnancy. This TCR was recovered from a female donor with multiple sclerosis, enrolled in a pregnancy study. This CDR3 reads CASSYSGAVTDEQYF. The CDR3 DNA reads as TGTGCCAGCAGTTACTCGGGGGCTGTTACCGACGAGCAGTACTTC.